This is a list of T cell receptor beta chains from one sample in a study of Graves' ophthalmopathy and Graves' hyperthyroidism. TCRdb re-called the multiplex PCR reads with MiXCR, one entry per CDR3 protein. Of under 800,000 distinct CDR3 sequences in the sample, about 20% were seen once. Sequenced input: peripheral blood. Receptors were obtained from a woman younger than 35 with stable Graves' hyperthyroidism. Some clones in this sample may be carry-over from other donors' samples. Each CDR3 is given with its conserved first and last residue. The D gene is left open where the match is weak. Where a row states a size, it is once, few, many or the class of an expanded clone; other rows omit it.

D gene	J gene	V gene	clone size	CDR3 protein	CDR3 DNA
-	TRBJ1-1	TRBV7-8	many	CASSLAPTEAFF	TGTGCCAGCAGCTTAGCGCCCACTGAAGCTTTCTTT
TRBD1	TRBJ2-5	TRBV7-3	many	CASSTSSGQLYF	TGTGCCAGCAGCACATCGTCGGGACAGCTGTACTTC
-	TRBJ2-7	TRBV27	many	CASSLREIAYEQYF	TGTGCCAGCAGTTTACGAGAGATCGCCTACGAGCAGTACTTC
TRBD1	TRBJ2-7	TRBV12-3/TRBV12-4	many	CASSFLGQGPEQYF	TGTGCCAGCAGTTTTCTGGGACAGGGACCCGAGCAGTACTTC
-	TRBJ2-2	TRBV5-1	-	CASSLERANTGELFF	TGCGCCAGCAGCTTGGAGAGGGCGAACACCGGGGAGCTGTTTTTT
TRBD1	TRBJ1-1	TRBV2	few	CASSSGTAMNTEACF	TGTGCCAGCAGTTCCGGGACAGCGATGAACACTGAAGCTTGCTTT
-	TRBJ1-1	TRBV5-1	few	CASKGQNTEAFF	TGCGCCAGCAAGGGGCAGAACACTGAAGCTTTCTTT
-	TRBJ1-1	TRBV2	many	CASRVKNTEAFF	TGTGCCAGCAGAGTAAAGAACACTGAAGCTTTCTTT
-	TRBJ2-7	TRBV20-1	few	CSARDPPEQYF	TGCAGTGCTAGAGATCCCCCCGAGCAGTACTTC
-	TRBJ2-5	TRBV24-1	many	CATSDLSFGGQTSQETQYF	TGTGCCACCAGTGATTTAAGTTTTGGAGGACAGACGTCCCAAGAGACCCAGTACTTC
-	TRBJ2-2	TRBV5-4	-	CASSPDTATGELFF	TGTGCCAGCAGCCCCGACACGGCCACCGGGGAGCTGTTTTTT
TRBD1	TRBJ1-1	TRBV18	-	CASSPLQGPMNTEAFF	TGTGCCAGCTCACCCTTACAGGGGCCCATGAACACTGAAGCTTTCTTT
-	TRBJ1-1	TRBV10-2	many	CASGKSVGGSEAFF	TGCGCCAGCGGCAAGAGTGTCGGGGGATCTGAAGCTTTCTTT
-	TRBJ1-1	TRBV11-2	many	CASSFRRTMNTEAFF	TGTGCCAGCAGCTTTCGACGGACCATGAACACTGAAGCTTTCTTT
TRBD1	TRBJ1-1	TRBV3-1	few	CASIGTGVFTEAFF	TGTGCCAGCATTGGTACAGGGGTCTTCACTGAAGCTTTCTTT
-	TRBJ2-5	TRBV29-1	-	CSVEPMRGRGGETQYF	TGCAGCGTTGAACCAATGAGAGGTAGAGGGGGTGAGACCCAGTACTTC
-	TRBJ1-6	TRBV6-5	many	CASSYSSVSTSPLHF	TGTGCCAGCAGTTACTCGAGTGTATCCACTTCACCCCTCCACTTT
-	TRBJ1-1	TRBV6-1	once	CASRRGLRGTEAFF	TGTGCCAGCAGGCGGGGCCTAAGGGGCACTGAAGCTTTCTTT
-	TRBJ2-5	TRBV12-3/TRBV12-4	many	CASRTQETQYF	TGTGCCAGCAGAACACAAGAGACCCAGTACTTC
-	TRBJ2-7	TRBV6-5	many	CASSYSSGNYEQYF	TGTGCCAGCAGTTACTCGTCCGGAAACTACGAGCAGTACTTC
TRBD1	TRBJ2-5	TRBV11-2	many	CASSFGQAGTQYF	TGTGCCAGCAGCTTTGGACAGGCCGGAACCCAGTACTTC
-	TRBJ1-2	TRBV19	-	CASTAGLFGGYTF	TGTGCCAGTACTGCAGGTCTTTTTGGCGGCTACACCTTC
-	TRBJ2-7	TRBV10-3	-	CAIRATSGEQYF	TGTGCCATCAGGGCAACTAGTGGCGAGCAGTACTTC
-	TRBJ1-1	TRBV28	few	CASSLIPRANTEAFF	TGTGCCAGCAGTTTAATACCCAGGGCGAACACTGAAGCTTTCTTT
-	TRBJ1-1	TRBV3-1	many	CASSPRGQGKAFF	TGTGCCAGCAGCCCCCGAGGACAAGGAAAAGCTTTCTTT
-	TRBJ1-5	TRBV5-6	many	CASSLKSNQPQHF	TGTGCCAGCAGCTTGAAGAGCAATCAGCCCCAGCATTTT
-	TRBJ2-7	TRBV11-1	-	CASSLDSPAPSYEQYF	TGTGCCAGCAGCTTAGATTCACCCGCACCATCCTACGAGCAGTACTTC
TRBD1	TRBJ1-6	TRBV3-1	once	CASSQRQGMGNSPLHF	TGTGCCAGCAGCCAACGACAGGGGATGGGTAATTCACCCCTCCACTTT
TRBD1	TRBJ1-1	TRBV2	many	CAGRQGPGNTEAFF	TGTGCCGGGAGACAGGGCCCGGGGAACACTGAAGCTTTCTTT
-	TRBJ2-7	TRBV12-3/TRBV12-4	once	CASSFGTWAYEQYF	TGTGCCAGCAGTTTCGGGACATGGGCCTACGAGCAGTACTTC
TRBD1	TRBJ1-2	TRBV11-2	many	CASSSQTGGYGYTF	TGTGCCAGCAGCTCCCAGACAGGGGGCTATGGCTACACCTTC
TRBD1	TRBJ1-3	TRBV15	many	CATSRGRGIGNTIYF	TGTGCCACCAGCAGAGGCAGGGGGATCGGAAACACCATATATTTT
-	TRBJ2-2	TRBV7-6	many	CASSETLNGELFF	TGTGCCAGCAGCGAGACCCTTAACGGGGAGCTGTTTTTT
TRBD1	TRBJ1-5	TRBV19	-	CASRNGQGAGQPQHF	TGTGCCAGTAGAAATGGACAGGGGGCCGGTCAGCCCCAGCATTTT
TRBD1	TRBJ2-7	TRBV27	many	CASSSQGGTGFDEQYF	TGTGCCAGCAGTTCCCAAGGCGGGACAGGGTTTGACGAGCAGTACTTC
-	TRBJ2-2	TRBV5-6	-	CASSFKVWGSDTGELFF	TGTGCCAGCAGCTTCAAGGTCTGGGGAAGCGACACCGGGGAGCTGTTTTTT
-	TRBJ2-2	TRBV20-1	few	CSARDGDTGELFF	TGCAGTGCTAGAGACGGGGACACCGGGGAGCTGTTTTTT
-	TRBJ1-1	TRBV20-1	-	CSARREGVTEAFF	TGCAGTGCTAGAAGGGAAGGGGTCACTGAAGCTTTCTTT
TRBD2	TRBJ2-5	TRBV7-2	-	CASSTPTSGMGETQYF	TGTGCCAGCAGCACTCCTACTAGCGGGATGGGGGAGACCCAGTACTTC
-	TRBJ1-1	TRBV6-5	-	CASSSAGQLRTEAFF	TGTGCCAGCAGTTCCGCCGGGCAGCTTAGGACTGAAGCTTTCTTT
TRBD1	TRBJ2-7	TRBV13	few	CASSTRGHSGEQYF	TGTGCCAGCAGTACGAGGGGGCACTCGGGCGAGCAGTACTTC
-	TRBJ1-1	TRBV4-1	few	CASSQDKGRGNTEAFF	TGCGCCAGCAGCCAAGATAAGGGCAGGGGCAACACTGAAGCTTTCTTT
-	TRBJ2-7	TRBV4-2	few	CASSQTEDWAYEQYF	TGTGCCAGCAGCCAAACCGAGGACTGGGCCTACGAGCAGTACTTC
-	TRBJ1-1	TRBV12-3/TRBV12-4	many	CASSRPTDTEAFF	TGTGCCAGCAGTCGCCCCACCGACACTGAAGCTTTCTTT
-	TRBJ2-7	TRBV20-1	many	CSARPVQGGTFVEQYF	TGCAGTGCTAGACCGGTGCAGGGGGGGACCTTCGTCGAGCAGTACTTC
-	TRBJ1-5	TRBV28	-	CASSLYGVAQPQHF	TGTGCCAGCAGTTTATATGGGGTCGCTCAGCCCCAGCATTTT
TRBD1	TRBJ1-3	TRBV30	many	CAWTRTGGAENTIYF	TGTGCCTGGACCAGGACAGGGGGCGCAGAAAACACCATATATTTT
TRBD1	TRBJ1-5	TRBV30	many	CAWADRDDQPQHF	TGTGCCTGGGCGGACAGGGATGATCAGCCCCAGCATTTT
TRBD1	TRBJ1-5	TRBV29-1	many	CSVTTGVNQPQHF	TGCAGCGTCACCACAGGGGTGAATCAGCCCCAGCATTTT
-	TRBJ2-7	TRBV20-1	many	CSARGWGGTGEQYF	TGCAGTGCTAGAGGTTGGGGCGGTACTGGCGAGCAGTACTTC
-	TRBJ2-1	TRBV20-1	many	CSAPQRGDEQFF	TGCAGTGCTCCCCAGAGAGGGGATGAGCAGTTCTTC
-	TRBJ2-5	TRBV6-1	few	CASRISGKETQYF	TGTGCCAGCAGGATATCGGGGAAAGAGACCCAGTACTTC
-	TRBJ2-7	TRBV7-2	-	CASSRTPGRPYEQYF	TGTGCCAGCAGCAGAACACCGGGACGACCATACGAGCAGTACTTC
-	TRBJ1-5	TRBV12-3/TRBV12-4	few	CASSFRVSNQPQHF	TGTGCCAGCAGTTTCAGGGTTAGCAATCAGCCCCAGCATTTT
-	TRBJ1-3	TRBV6-1	many	CASTSGASLSGNTIYF	TGTGCCAGCACCTCAGGGGCCTCGCTCTCTGGAAACACCATATATTTT
-	TRBJ1-2	TRBV19	-	CASSATRPTNYGYTF	TGTGCCAGTAGTGCCACACGACCGACTAACTATGGCTACACCTTC
-	TRBJ2-7	TRBV11-2	many	CASSMDSPYEQYF	TGTGCCAGCAGCATGGACTCGCCCTACGAGCAGTACTTC